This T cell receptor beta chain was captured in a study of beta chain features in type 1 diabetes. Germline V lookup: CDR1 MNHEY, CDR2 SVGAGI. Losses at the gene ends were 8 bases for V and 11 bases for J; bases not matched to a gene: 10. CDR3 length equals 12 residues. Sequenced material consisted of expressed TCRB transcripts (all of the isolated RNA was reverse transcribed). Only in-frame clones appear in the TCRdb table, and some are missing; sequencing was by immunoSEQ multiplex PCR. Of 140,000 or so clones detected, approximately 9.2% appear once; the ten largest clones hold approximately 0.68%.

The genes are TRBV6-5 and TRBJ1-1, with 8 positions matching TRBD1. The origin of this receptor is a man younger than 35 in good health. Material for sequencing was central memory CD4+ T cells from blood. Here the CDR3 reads CASWQGARRAFF. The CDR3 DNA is TGTGCCAGCTGGCAGGGGGCGCGGAGGGCTTTCTTT.